A single sample is the source of the 29 T cell receptor beta chains below, sequenced in a study of cytomegalovirus exposure and HLA in healthy donors. 13 Jbeta primers and 60 Vbeta primers were used for the PCR. The assay was immunoSEQ multiplex PCR, and TCRdb's table has in-frame clones only and misses some. The data contain around 150,000 clones, 80% to 90% of them singletons. Sequenced sample: PBMCs. The source of these receptors is a man between 18 and 29 years old in good health and CMV-seropositive.

The chain uses TRBV27 and TRBJ1-1, with D perhaps TRBD1 (6 bases). The germline V gene encodes CDR1 MNHEY and CDR2 SMNVEV (reference sequence). Trimming removed 3 bases at V and 3 bases at J, with 14 bases between. The CDR3 covers 15 residues. CDR3 nucleotides: TGTGCCAGCAGTTTGGTCGCCGGGACATACACTGAAGCTTTCTTT. This gives the protein CASSLVAGTYTEAFF.

This clone was found a few times. The genes are TRBV19 and TRBJ1-5; D is ambiguous. CDR3 length: 15 amino acids. Trimming pared 5 bases from V and 3 bases from J, leaving 14 bases between. From germline, CDR1 is LNHDA and CDR2 SQIVND (reference sequence). CDR3 coding DNA: TGTGCCAGTAGTCTGATCGGGGAGACCAATCAGCCCCAGCATTTT. Protein: CASSLIGETNQPQHF.

This sequence joins TRBV6-1 and TRBJ2-7, with D perhaps TRBD1 (5 bases). In germline, CDR1 is MNHNS, CDR2 SASEGT. The V end was cut by 7 bases, the J end by 7 bases, with 14 bases between. The CDR3 runs to 12 residues. The CDR3 sequence: CASKKGVSEQYF. The CDR3 coding sequence is TGTGCCAGCAAGAAAGGGGTGAGTGAGCAGTACTTC.

The rearrangement uses TRBV6-6 and TRBJ2-7; 10 bases agree with TRBD2. V gave up 7 bases and J gave up 6 bases; unmatched junction bases: 12. Germline CDR1 and CDR2: MNHNY and SVGAGI (reference sequence). This CDR3 region has 15 residues. CDR3 sequence: CASNRRTSGVAEQYF. CDR3 DNA sequence: TGTGCCAGCAACCGGCGAACTAGCGGGGTCGCCGAGCAGTACTTC.

The chain uses TRBV4-1 and TRBJ1-3, with D tentatively TRBD1 (6 bases). The CDR3 spans 16 residues. CDR1 is MGHRA and CDR2 is YSYEKL in the germline V gene. V was clipped by 0 bases and J by 2 bases, with 11 bases between them. The CDR3 is CASSQDGQRPGNTIYF. The CDR3 DNA sequence: TGCGCCAGCAGCCAAGACGGACAGCGCCCTGGAAACACCATATATTTT.

This chain uses TRBV19 with TRBJ2-3; 10 nucleotides agree with TRBD2. V lost 5 bases and J lost 1; bases outside the gene matches: 9. CDR1 is LNHDA, CDR2 SQIVND, per germline (reference sequence). CDR3 size: 17 residues. The CDR3 bases are TGTGCCAGTAGTGTCGGGATAGGACTAGCGGGCACAGATACGCAGTATTTT. It codes for CASSVGIGLAGTDTQYF.

This rearrangement joins TRBV9 to TRBJ2-5; 12 nucleotides match TRBD2. Germline CDR1 reads SGDLS; CDR2 reads YYNGEE. This CDR3 has 17 amino acids. V trimming: 0 bases; J trimming: 0 bases; junction bases outside the gene matches: 3. The CDR3 bases are TGTGCCAGCAGCGTAGGACTAGCGGGGGCCCACCAAGAGACCCAGTACTTC. Protein sequence: CASSVGLAGAHQETQYF.

The chain carries TRBV4-1 and TRBJ2-5; 7 bases align to TRBD2. J gave up 5 bases and V 1 base, and 4 bases lay outside the gene matches. Germline-derived CDR1 and CDR2 are MGHRA and YSYEKL. The CDR3 runs to 14 residues. CDR3 DNA: TGCGCCAGCAGCCAAGCCCTGGGGGGGGAGACCCAGTACTTC. As protein: CASSQALGGETQYF.

This chain connects TRBV6-6 to TRBJ2-3, with unresolved D. The V end lost 0 bases, the J end lost 2 bases, and 9 bases lay between the germline ends. This CDR3 comprises 15 residues. The germline V gene encodes CDR1 MNHNY and CDR2 SVGAGI (reference sequence). The CDR3, as DNA: TGTGCCAGCAGTTACTCGAGTCCATTCACAGATACGCAGTATTTT. Protein sequence: CASSYSSPFTDTQYF.

This sequence joins TRBV6-6 and TRBJ2-2; D not resolved. This CDR3 has 14 amino acids. V lost 2 bases to trimming and J lost 0 bases, with 4 bases between them. Germline V gives CDR1 MNHNY, CDR2 SVGAGI (reference sequence). CDR3 nucleotide sequence: TGTGCCAGCAGTTACACAGCGAACACCGGGGAGCTGTTTTTT. It specifies CASSYTANTGELFF.

This chain joins TRBV5-1 and TRBJ2-5, with 16 bases identical to TRBD2. There are 16 residues in the CDR3. The J segment lost 5 bases and the V segment lost 4 bases, leaving 5 bases of the junction unmatched. The V gene's germline CDR1 is SGHRS and CDR2 YFSETQ. CDR3: CASSMGTSGGAETQYF. The DNA of the CDR3 is TGCGCCAGCAGCATGGGGACTAGCGGGGGGGCGGAGACCCAGTACTTC.

The chain combines TRBV14 with TRBJ2-1; 11 nucleotides line up with TRBD2. Trimming at V came to 0 bases and at J to 3 bases, leaving 4 bases not matched to a gene. Germline V gives CDR1 SGHDN, CDR2 FVKESK. The CDR3 loop spans 17 amino acids. The CDR3 loop reads CASSQEPLAGGYNEQFF. The CDR3 DNA reads TGTGCCAGCAGCCAAGAACCCCTAGCGGGGGGCTACAATGAGCAGTTCTTC.

V usage is TRBV5-6 and J usage is TRBJ1-5, with 9 bases fitting TRBD1. CDR1 and CDR2 (germline): SGHDT, YYEEEE. V shed 6 bases and J 4 bases; nucleotides not matched to a gene: 11. CDR3 length equals 16 residues. The CDR3 sequence is CASNSAQGATNQPQHF. CDR3 DNA: TGTGCCAGCAACTCCGCACAGGGGGCGACTAATCAGCCCCAGCATTTT.

This sequence joins TRBV30 and TRBJ2-7; TRBD2 agrees at 8 bases. The V gene's germline CDR1 is GTSNPN and CDR2 SVGIG (reference sequence). Unmatched junction bases numbered 0, after V lost 1 base and J lost 4 bases. This CDR3 is 12 amino acids long. The CDR3 DNA is TGTGCCTGGAGTGCGGGGGGGTACGAGCAGTACTTC. Its translation is CAWSAGGYEQYF.

The chain uses TRBV4-1 and TRBJ2-1; TRBD2 agrees at 11 bases. The CDR3 has 15 residues. After removal of 6 bases from V and 6 bases from J, the junction contained 7 bases not matched to a gene. CDR1 is MGHRA and CDR2 is YSYEKL in the germline V gene. DNA of the CDR3: TGCGCCAGCAGTTTAGCGGGGGGGTGGCTCAATGAGCAGTTCTTC. Its translation: CASSLAGGWLNEQFF.

This clone was seen just once. The chain joins TRBV5-6 to TRBJ2-7, with D perhaps TRBD2 (6 bases). Germline lookup yields CDR1 SGHDT and CDR2 YYEEEE. V was trimmed by 3 bases and J by 0 bases, leaving 10 bases between them. The length of the CDR3 is 14 residues. For the CDR3, the DNA is TGTGCCAGCAGCTGGGCCGGGAGCTCCTACGAGCAGTACTTC. Amino acid sequence: CASSWAGSSYEQYF. The full variable domain, in which reference TRBV5-6 and TRBJ2-7 provide the parts outside the CDR3, is DAGVTQSPTHLIKTRGQQVTLRCSPKSGHDTVSWYQQALGQGPQFIFQYYEEEERQRGNFPDRFSGHQFPNYSSELNVNALLLGDSALYLCASSWAGSSYEQYFGPGTRLTVT.

The CDR3 loop reads CASSLRDRSYYGYTF. CDR3 in DNA: TGTGCCAGCAGCTTACGCGACAGGTCGTACTATGGCTACACCTTC. The chain combines TRBV7-9 with TRBJ1-2; D may be TRBD1 (6 bases). Trimming pared 2 bases from V and 3 bases from J, leaving 13 bases between. The CDR3 runs to 15 residues. From germline, CDR1 is SEHNR and CDR2 FQNEAQ (reference sequence).

V gene TRBV18 combines with J gene TRBJ2-5, with D maybe TRBD1 (5 bases). This CDR3 is 17 amino acids long. The germline V gene encodes CDR1 KGHSH and CDR2 LQKENI. V lost 4 bases and J lost 2, with 20 bases in between. As DNA, the CDR3 is TGTGCCAGCTCACGAAACAAGAGGACATCGAATCAAGAGACCCAGTACTTC. It codes for CASSRNKRTSNQETQYF.

Here the CDR3 reads CASSPQGYYGYTF. The DNA of the CDR3 is TGTGCCAGCAGCCCCCAGGGCTACTATGGCTACACCTTC. The chain links TRBV21-1 to TRBJ1-2; the table gives TRBD1 as D, unverified against the DNA. TRBV21-1 constitutes a pseudogene. This CDR3 region has 13 residues.

The gene calls are TRBV13 and TRBJ2-7; TRBD1 is a possible D gene (6 bases). The CDR3 is 14 residues long. CDR1 and CDR2 from the germline V gene are PRHDT and FYEKMQ (reference sequence). The V end lost 5 bases, the J end lost 0 bases, and 11 bases lay between the germline ends. CDR3: CASSPGQSSYEQYF. CDR3 coding DNA: TGTGCCAGCAGCCCCGGACAGAGCTCCTACGAGCAGTACTTC. Full variable domain (rest looked up from reference TRBV13 and TRBJ2-7): AAGVIQSPRHLIKEKRETATLKCYPIPRHDTVYWYQQGPGQDPQFLISFYEKMQSDKGSIPDRFSAQQFSDYHSELNMSSLELGDSALYFCASSPGQSSYEQYFGPGTRLTVT.

V and J are TRBV4-1 and TRBJ2-5, with TRBD2 matching 10 bases. The germline V gene has CDR1 MGHRA and CDR2 YSYEKL. With 4 bases clipped from V and 1 base from J, the junction kept 3 bases outside the gene matches. This CDR3 is 15 amino acids long. The DNA for the CDR3 is TGCGCCAGCAGCCGAGGGACTAGCGCCCAAGAGACCCAGTACTTC. Translating gives CASSRGTSAQETQYF.

This clone was seen just once. The rearrangement links TRBV7-6 to TRBJ1-2; 8 bases map to TRBD1. J gave up 0 bases and V 4 bases, and 10 bases lay outside the gene matches. Germline V lookup: CDR1 SGHVS, CDR2 FNYEAQ. CDR3 length: 17 amino acids. This CDR3 reads CASSSIHRQGTNYGYTF. In DNA form, the CDR3 reads TGTGCCAGCAGCTCCATTCACCGACAGGGGACTAACTATGGCTACACCTTC.

The V gene is TRBV19, the J gene TRBJ1-2; no reliable D call. This CDR3 is 15 amino acids long. Germline V lookup: CDR1 LNHDA, CDR2 SQIVND (reference sequence). V lost 2 bases, J lost 8 bases, and 18 bases lay in between. CDR3: CASSILEFPVRGYTF. The CDR3 bases are TGTGCCAGTAGTATACTCGAGTTCCCGGTACGGGGCTACACCTTC. The variable domain in full, with the rest retrieved from reference TRBV19 and TRBJ1-2, is DGGITQSPKYLFRKEGQNVTLSCEQNLNHDAMYWYRQDPGQGLRLIYYSQIVNDFQKGDIAEGYSVSREKKESFPLTVTSAQKNPTAFYLCASSILEFPVRGYTFGSGTRLTVV.

The genes are TRBV27 and TRBJ1-2, with 8 bases matching TRBD1. Per the germline V gene, CDR1 is MNHEY and CDR2 is SMNVEV (reference sequence). J gave up 5 bases and V 7 bases, and 12 bases lay outside the gene matches. The CDR3 runs 15 residues. CDR3 in DNA: TGTGCCAGCAAACCAGAAGCAGGGGGCATTTATGGCTACACCTTC. This gives the protein CASKPEAGGIYGYTF.

This chain uses TRBV5-1 with TRBJ2-7; 11 positions match TRBD1. Trimming cost V 1 base and J 3 bases; bases outside gene matches: 3. The V gene's germline CDR1 is SGHRS and CDR2 YFSETQ. CDR3 length: 15 residues. CDR3 amino acids: CASSLKGQGDYEQYF. The CDR3 DNA sequence: TGCGCCAGCAGCTTGAAGGGACAGGGGGACTACGAGCAGTACTTC.

This clone was seen once. V usage is TRBV4-3 and J usage is TRBJ2-1, with D perhaps TRBD1 (5 bases). CDR3 length equals 17 residues. V was trimmed by 0 bases and J by 0 bases, leaving 12 bases between them. Germline V gene lookup returns CDR1 LGHNA and CDR2 YSLEER. In nucleotides, the CDR3 is TGCGCCAGCAGCCAAGAAGTGGGGCGTTCCTCCTACAATGAGCAGTTCTTC. It yields the protein CASSQEVGRSSYNEQFF.

Only a few counts were recorded for this clone. The V gene is TRBV10-3, the J gene TRBJ2-7; TRBD2 aligns across 10 bases. Germline CDR1 is ENHRY and CDR2 is SYGVKD. The CDR3 is 13 amino acids. Trimming removed 8 bases from V and 5 bases from J; junction bases left unmatched: 6. CDR3 sequence: CAIGASGGDEQYF. CDR3 DNA: TGTGCCATCGGGGCTAGCGGGGGTGACGAGCAGTACTTC.

Of note for this clone: The junction shows a germline mismatch at one end, possibly a read error. The chain uses TRBV7-6 and TRBJ1-4, with unresolved D. The CDR3 is 11 residues long. CDR1 and CDR2 (germline): SGHVS, FNYEAQ. CDR3 sequence reads: CASSLGPLVHF. Written as DNA, the CDR3 is TGTGCCAGCAGCTTAGGCCCGTTAGTCCATTTT.

The table lists this clone with a few counts. The V and J genes are TRBV10-3 and TRBJ1-5; TRBD1 is a possible D gene (5 bases). CDR1 and CDR2 (germline): ENHRY, SYGVKD. Trimming cost V 3 bases and J 5 bases, with 5 bases left between them. CDR3 length: 12 residues. CDR3 DNA: TGTGCCATCAGTGAAGGGGATCAGCCCCAGCATTTT. Amino acid sequence: CAISEGDQPQHF.